This entry concerns a single T cell receptor beta chain. This sample stems from a study of blood T cell repertoires in COVID-19. Study-level background: Researchers got acute and convalescent COVID-19 samples from the United States, Italy and Spain. In each case, the material was cDNA or gDNA derived from T cells, B-cell-depleted T cells, or PBMCs.

The CDR3 spans 18 residues. J gave up 6 bases and V 4 bases, and 17 bases lay outside the gene matches. Germline V gene data show CDR1 as MNHEY and CDR2 as SMNVEV (reference sequence). Original data processing: By means of reference gene primer amplification, nucleated cell counts were estimated. Generated by immunoSEQ multiplex PCR, the TCRdb table keeps only in-frame clones and is missing some. From that table come the V and J calls and clone size; the DNA was used to work out D and trimming. The sample shows a few hundred thousand clones, 70% to 80% of them seen only once. The chain is built from TRBV27 and TRBJ2-2; 7 nucleotides align to TRBD1. The clonotype was recovered from a woman aged 80 or older with acute or convalescent COVID-19. Material: peripheral blood. CDR3: CASSSLRTGVVRAGELFF. DNA of the CDR3: TGTGCCAGCAGTTCCCTACGAACAGGGGTGGTAAGGGCCGGGGAGCTGTTTTTT.